This T cell receptor (beta chain) was recovered during a study of blood T cell repertoires in COVID-19. Study background: The United States, Italy and Spain supplied acute and convalescent COVID-19 samples. PBMCs, B-cell-depleted T cells, or T cells provided the cDNA or gDNA that made up the material.

Method: immunoSEQ multiplex PCR; TCRdb's copy keeps in-frame clones and lacks some. This repertoire shows fewer than 90,000 clones, approximately 86% found once; its top ten account for approximately 5%. The TCR was taken from a man in his fifties with active or convalescent COVID-19. The sequencing sample was made of peripheral blood.

This chain's CDR3 is CASSAPLLSLHEQYF. The DNA for the CDR3 is TGTGCCAGCAGCGCCCCACTTTTGAGTCTTCACGAGCAGTACTTC. The genes are TRBV12-1 and TRBJ2-7; the table assigns TRBD2, which was not confirmed against the DNA. TRBV12-1 is described as a pseudogene. The CDR3 sequence is 15 residues long.